These T cell receptor beta chains were read from a single sample in a study of blood T cell repertoires in COVID-19. Only in-frame clones appear in the TCRdb table, and some are missing; sequencing was by immunoSEQ multiplex PCR. The sample gives some 87,000 clones, more than 70% of which show up once; approximately 17% is in the top ten. The specimen was peripheral blood. Source of these receptors: a human donor in a cohort sampled during active COVID-19. CDR3s include the opening cysteine and the closing phenylalanine or tryptophan. Each record gives: D gene, clone size, J gene, V gene, CDR3 DNA, CDR3 protein. A D gene is named only where the DNA matches it firmly. Some rows have no size entry. The others give once, few or many, or a class for an expanded clone.

NA,NA,TRBJ1-2,TRBV7-9,TGTGCCAGCACCCCACTTGGGGGACTCTATGGCTACACCTTC,CASTPLGGLYGYTF
NA,NA,TRBJ2-2,TRBV5-4,TGTGCCAGCAGCCCGCCGGGGGGACATAACACCGGGGAGCTGTTTTTT,CASSPPGGHNTGELFF
NA,NA,TRBJ1-2,TRBV3-1/TRBV3-2,TGTGCCAGCAGCTCAGCAGGGGATGGCTACACCTTC,CASSSAGDGYTF
TRBD1,NA,TRBJ2-2,TRBV4-2,TGTGCCAGCAGCCAAGGACAGGGGGCGCCTGGGGAGCTGTTTTTT,CASSQGQGAPGELFF
TRBD1,NA,TRBJ1-1,TRBV7-9,TGTGCCAGCAGCTTAGTGGTGACAGGGGAAGTCGGTTTCTTT,CASSLVVTGEVGFF
NA,NA,TRBJ1-1,TRBV28,TGTGCCAGCAGTTTAATGGTTTCGGGGGGCACTGAAGCTTTCTTT,CASSLMVSGGTEAFF
TRBD2,NA,TRBJ2-1,TRBV11-2,TGTGCCAGCAGCTCGCCGAGGAGACTAGCGGGGGCCTACAATGAGCAGTTCTTC,CASSSPRRLAGAYNEQFF
TRBD1,NA,TRBJ1-4,TRBV18,TGTGCCAGCTCACCAGACAGGGCTGTGACTAATGAAAAACTGTTTTTT,CASSPDRAVTNEKLFF
TRBD2,NA,TRBJ2-1,TRBV5-1,TGCGCCAGCAGCTTGGCCGCGGGACTAGATGAGGGTGAGCAGTTCTTC,CASSLAAGLDEGEQFF
NA,once,TRBJ1-2,TRBV5-5,TGTGCCAGCTGGGGGCTAAGAGATGGCTACACCTTC,CASWGLRDGYTF
NA,NA,TRBJ2-7,TRBV5-8,TGTGCCAGCACCGAGAGACAGTTTCGCTCCTACGAGCAGTACTTC,CASTERQFRSYEQYF
TRBD1,NA,TRBJ1-1,TRBV4-1,TGCGCCAGCAGACAGGGGGCTGAAGCTTTCTTT,CASRQGAEAFF
TRBD2,NA,TRBJ2-4,TRBV11-3,TGTGCCAGCACCAAGGATACTAGCGGGGGTCCCAGGGACATTCAGTACTTC,CASTKDTSGGPRDIQYF
NA,NA,TRBJ2-3,TRBV15,TGTGCCACCAGCAGAGTAACTTTGTCGGGCACAGATACGCAGTATTTT,CATSRVTLSGTDTQYF
NA,NA,TRBJ2-5,TRBV18,TGTGCCAGCTCACCACGGACAACCCAAGAGACCCAGTACTTC,CASSPRTTQETQYF
TRBD2,once,TRBJ2-2,TRBV29-1,TGCAGCGTTTCTGGGAGGGCCGGGGAGCTGTTTTTT,CSVSGRAGELFF
TRBD1,NA,TRBJ1-4,TRBV19,TGTGCCAGTGGGACCGGGACAGGGGGTAGAAAACTGTTTTTT,CASGTGTGGRKLFF